The 10 T cell receptor beta chains in this list originate from one sample, sequenced in a study of T cells in Graves' hyperthyroidism and ophthalmopathy. TCR beta CDR3 regions were amplified from RNA. First-round RT-PCR of the TCR CDR3 relied on the HTBI primer set. TCRdb passed the multiplex PCR reads through MiXCR, listing each CDR3 protein once. This sample has 200,000 to 300,000 distinct CDR3 sequences, with roughly 15% found just once. Sequencing was performed on blood. The source is a young woman with Graves' ophthalmopathy.

There are many counts of this clonotype. The chain is built from TRBV5-1 and TRBJ2-3, with TRBD2 matching 8 bases. V shed 4 bases and J 0 bases; nucleotides not matched to a gene: 7. Germline lookup yields CDR1 SGHRS and CDR2 YFSETQ. The CDR3 is 16 residues long. CDR3 loop: CASSLRLATSTDTQYF. CDR3 nucleotide sequence: TGCGCCAGCAGCCTAAGACTAGCGACCAGCACAGATACGCAGTATTTT.

This clonotype was seen repeatedly, ten times or more. The gene calls are TRBV3-1 and TRBJ1-2; TRBD1 agrees at 10 bases. With 2 bases clipped from V and 4 bases from J, the junction kept 4 bases outside the gene matches. The CDR3 runs to 15 residues. Germline loops: CDR1 LGHDT, CDR2 YNNKEL (reference sequence). The CDR3 here is CASSQPGQGTYGYTF. The CDR3 nucleotides are TGTGCCAGCAGCCAACCGGGACAGGGGACCTATGGCTACACCTTC. Using reference TRBV3-1 and TRBJ1-2 for the parts outside the CDR3, the full variable domain is DTAVSQTPKYLVTQMGNDKSIKCEQNLGHDTMYWYKQDSKKFLKIMFSYNNKELIINETVPNRFSPKSPDKAHLNLHINSLELGDSAVYFCASSQPGQGTYGYTFGSGTRLTVV.

This clonotype was recorded at least ten times. The gene calls are TRBV27 and TRBJ2-7; TRBD1 matches 8 bases. Germline assignment: CDR1 MNHEY and CDR2 SMNVEV (reference sequence). CDR3 size: 17 residues. V shed 3 bases and J 7 bases; nucleotides not matched to a gene: 17. The CDR3, as DNA: TGTGCCAGCAGTTTCGAGGGCAGGGGGCTAGAAGGGGGAGAGCAGTACTTC. This sequence encodes CASSFEGRGLEGGEQYF.

At least ten counts were recorded for this clonotype. V gene TRBV7-8 combines with J gene TRBJ1-5, with D possibly TRBD1 on 5 matching bases. Germline V gene lookup returns CDR1 SGHVS and CDR2 FQNEAQ. V lost 0 bases and J 5 bases, leaving 11 bases between the germline ends. CDR3 size: 15 residues. The CDR3 region is CASSLAGTNYQPQHF. The CDR3 DNA reads as TGTGCCAGCAGCTTAGCCGGGACCAATTATCAGCCCCAGCATTTT.

This clonotype appeared many times. This rearrangement joins TRBV2 to TRBJ2-1, with D maybe TRBD1 (6 bases). The CDR3 is 15 amino acids. The germline CDR1 and CDR2 sequences are SNHLY and FYNNEI. Trimming left V 5 bases short and J 10 bases short, with 21 bases between. CDR3 nucleotides: TGTGCCAGCAGTATAGACAGGCCGCAGAGGGGGGAGCAGTTCTTC. Its protein product is CASSIDRPQRGEQFF.

Many counts were recorded for this clonotype. V is TRBV20-1 and J is TRBJ1-1; D perhaps matches TRBD1 (6 bases). Germline-derived CDR1 and CDR2 are DFQATT and SNEGSKA (reference sequence). Trimming shortened V by 3 bases and J by 0 bases, and 14 bases separated the two germline ends. This CDR3 comprises 15 residues. The CDR3 nucleotides read TGCAGTGCTAGTAGGGGGGGAAGTATGAACACTGAAGCTTTCTTT. The encoded protein is CSASRGGSMNTEAFF.

Many counts were recorded for this clonotype. The chain is built from TRBV30 and TRBJ1-5, with a tentative D call TRBD1 (5 bases). The CDR3 extends over 13 amino acids. The V and J ends lost 0 bases and 4 bases respectively, with 7 bases between them. CDR1 and CDR2 (germline): GTSNPN, SVGIG (reference sequence). The chain's CDR3 is CAWSVAGNQPQHF. The CDR3 DNA sequence: TGTGCCTGGAGTGTCGCAGGGAATCAGCCCCAGCATTTT.

This clonotype was counted many times. This rearrangement joins TRBV5-1 to TRBJ1-6; D possibly corresponds to TRBD1 (5 bases). V lost 0 bases, J lost 8 bases, and 12 bases lay in between. This CDR3 is built from 15 residues. From germline, CDR1 is SGHRS and CDR2 YFSETQ. In nucleotides, the CDR3 is TGCGCCAGCAGCTTGGAGCCAGGGAGGGATTCACCCCTCCACTTT. Translated, it gives CASSLEPGRDSPLHF.

This clonotype appeared many times. V and J are TRBV6-1 and TRBJ1-2, with 7 bases identical to TRBD1. CDR3 size: 16 residues. After removal of 3 bases from V and 2 bases from J, the junction contained 9 bases not matched to a gene. Germline CDR1 and CDR2: MNHNS and SASEGT. This chain's CDR3 is CASSDVGQPLNYGYTF. In nucleotides, the CDR3 is TGTGCCAGCAGTGATGTGGGACAGCCACTGAACTATGGCTACACCTTC.

On this clonotype: Possible read error: a much larger clone is one base away. The chain uses TRBV9 and TRBJ2-1, with no clear D. Trimming took 0 bases from V and 0 from J, leaving 16 bases between them. CDR1 is SGDLS, CDR2 YYNGEE, per germline. The CDR3 totals 18 residues. This CDR3 is CASSVVEKYTSSYNEQFF. The CDR3 region has the DNA TGTGCCAGCAGCGTAGTCGAGAAATATACGAGCTCCTACAATGAGCAGTTCTTC.